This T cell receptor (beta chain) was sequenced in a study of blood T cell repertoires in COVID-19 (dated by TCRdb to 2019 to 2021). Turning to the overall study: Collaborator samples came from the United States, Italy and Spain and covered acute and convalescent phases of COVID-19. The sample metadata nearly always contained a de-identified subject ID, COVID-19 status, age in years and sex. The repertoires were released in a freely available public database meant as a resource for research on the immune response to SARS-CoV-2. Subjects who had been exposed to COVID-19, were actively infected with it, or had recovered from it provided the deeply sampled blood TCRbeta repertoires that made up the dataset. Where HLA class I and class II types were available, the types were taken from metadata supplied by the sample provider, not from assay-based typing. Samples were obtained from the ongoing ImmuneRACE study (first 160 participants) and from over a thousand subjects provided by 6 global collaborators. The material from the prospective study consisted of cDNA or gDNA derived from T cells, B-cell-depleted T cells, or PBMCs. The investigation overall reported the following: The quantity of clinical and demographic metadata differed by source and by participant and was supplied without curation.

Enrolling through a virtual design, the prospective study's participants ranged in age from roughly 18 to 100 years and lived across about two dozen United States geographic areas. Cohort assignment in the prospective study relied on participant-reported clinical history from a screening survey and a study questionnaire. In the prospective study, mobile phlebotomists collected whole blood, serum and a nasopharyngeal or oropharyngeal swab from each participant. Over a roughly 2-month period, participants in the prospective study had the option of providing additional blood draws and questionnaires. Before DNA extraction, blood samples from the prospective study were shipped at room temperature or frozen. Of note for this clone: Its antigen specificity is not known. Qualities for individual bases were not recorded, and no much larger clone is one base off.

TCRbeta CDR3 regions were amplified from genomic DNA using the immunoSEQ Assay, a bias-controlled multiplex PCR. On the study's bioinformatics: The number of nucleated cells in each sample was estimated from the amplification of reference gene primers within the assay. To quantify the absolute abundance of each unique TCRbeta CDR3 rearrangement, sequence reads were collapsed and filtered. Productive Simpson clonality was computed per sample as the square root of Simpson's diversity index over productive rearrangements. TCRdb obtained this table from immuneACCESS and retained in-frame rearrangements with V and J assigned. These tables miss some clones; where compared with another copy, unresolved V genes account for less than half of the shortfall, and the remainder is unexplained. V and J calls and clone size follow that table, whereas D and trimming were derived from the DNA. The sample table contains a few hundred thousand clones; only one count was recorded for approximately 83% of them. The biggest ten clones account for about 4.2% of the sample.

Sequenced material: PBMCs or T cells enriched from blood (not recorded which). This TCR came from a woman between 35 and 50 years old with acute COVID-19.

DNA sequence: TGTGCCAGCAGTTACTCGGGAAGGGAGTCCCACGAGCAGTACTTC. Its protein is CASSYSGRESHEQYF. The V and J segments used are TRBV6-2 or TRBV6-3 and TRBJ2-7, with TRBD2 tentatively as D gene (5 bases match). Sequences MNHEY (CDR1) and SVGEGT (CDR2) are obtained from the germline V gene. Including the terminal cysteine and phenylalanine, the CDR3 comprises 15 residues. Only the CDR3 portion is preserved as DNA: 45 bases, with reading frame beginning at the first base. V is cut by 0 bases and J by 5 bases, and the space between the germline ends is 14 bases.